What follows is one T cell receptor beta chain and its context. The sample is drawn from a study of sequential checkpoint blockade in melanoma. This table comes from immunoSEQ multiplex PCR, and its TCRdb copy is limited to in-frame clones, with some not included. Of about 13,000 clones in the sample, roughly 82% were seen once. Treatment of the sample: randomized to nivolumab then ipilimumab (arm A) or the reverse (arm B). The source of this sequence is a human donor with melanoma. The specimen was CD8+ T cells sorted from blood (inferred from file names), collected from a patient given nivolumab and ipilimumab in sequence.

DNA of the CDR3: TGTGCCATCGCTCGGTGGACAGGGGAAAGCTCCTACGAGCAGTACTTC. This gives the protein CAIARWTGESSYEQYF. The V call is TRBV10-3, the J call TRBJ2-7, with 9 bases fitting TRBD1. V lost 8 bases, J lost 0 bases, and 11 bases stayed unmatched. The CDR3 spans 16 residues. The germline CDR1 and CDR2 sequences are ENHRY and SYGVKD.